Listed here are 13 T cell receptor beta chains from one sample, sequenced in a study of T cells in Graves' hyperthyroidism and ophthalmopathy. The investigators amplified TCR beta CDR3 regions from RNA transcripts. With the HTBI primer set, the TCR CDR3 went through a first round of RT-PCR. TCRdb passed the multiplex PCR reads through MiXCR, listing each CDR3 protein once. Among nearly 600,000 distinct CDR3 sequences listed, roughly 14% were seen once. Sequencing used blood. Receptor source: a woman in her twenties or thirties with Graves' hyperthyroidism that later progressed to Graves' ophthalmopathy.

V and J are TRBV19 and TRBJ2-2; D is possibly TRBD1 or TRBD2 (5 bases each). This CDR3 has 15 amino acids. Germline-derived CDR1 and CDR2 are LNHDA and SQIVND (reference sequence). Trimming cost V 2 bases and J 4 bases, with 11 bases left between them. As DNA, the CDR3 is TGTGCCAGTAGTATACGAGGGGTTACCACCGGGGAGCTGTTTTTT. Its translation is CASSIRGVTTGELFF.

This clonotype was picked up a small number of times. This rearrangement joins TRBV7-2 to TRBJ1-3, with a possible D match to TRBD1 (5 bases). Germline CDR1 reads SGHTA; CDR2 reads FQGNSA. The CDR3 runs to 16 residues. V gave up 5 bases and J gave up 2 bases, with 16 bases separating them. CDR3 bases: TGTGCCAGCAGCCCCAACGTCGGGGCGGCTGGAAACACCATATATTTT. Its translation is CASSPNVGAAGNTIYF.

The chain carries TRBV11-2 and TRBJ2-7; D not resolved. The germline V gene encodes CDR1 SGHAT and CDR2 FQNNGV. Trimming left V 5 bases short and J 3 bases short, with 14 bases between. This CDR3 has 14 amino acids. DNA for the CDR3: TGTGCCAGCAGCACGGACCGTCTCCACTACGAGCAGTACTTC. Amino acids: CASSTDRLHYEQYF.

V gene TRBV6-2 or TRBV6-3 combines with J gene TRBJ2-5, with 16 bases fitting TRBD2. This CDR3 region has 17 residues. J gave up 5 bases and V 4 bases, and 7 bases lay outside the gene matches. Germline V lookup: CDR1 MNHEY, CDR2 SVGEGT. Here the CDR3 DNA reads TGTGCCAGCAGTTCCCTGGGACTAGCGGGAGGGCTTGAGACCCAGTACTTC. This sequence encodes CASSSLGLAGGLETQYF.

This clonotype was detected many times. V usage is TRBV29-1 and J usage is TRBJ2-7, with 11 bases aligning to TRBD2. CDR1 SQVTM and CDR2 ANQGSEA come from the germline V gene. The J segment lost 4 bases and the V segment lost 2 bases, leaving 25 bases of the junction unmatched. This CDR3 region has 21 residues. In nucleotides, the CDR3 is TGCAGCGTTGAATCTCGGGTGCGAAGGAATCAGCCGACTAGCGGGACATACGAGCAGTACTTC. It encodes CSVESRVRRNQPTSGTYEQYF.

Ten or more counts support this clonotype. This chain links TRBV12-3 or TRBV12-4 with TRBJ2-5, with 8 positions matching TRBD1. The CDR3 length is 15 residues. After removal of 1 base from V and 4 bases from J, the junction contained 5 bases not matched to a gene. CDR3 amino acids: CASSLGTGKRETQYF. DNA of the CDR3: TGTGCCAGCAGTTTAGGGACAGGGAAGAGAGAGACCCAGTACTTC.

This clonotype was seen a few times. It may be a read error: a sequence one base away is much more abundant. The chain joins TRBV30 to TRBJ1-6; D is undetermined. V lost 6 bases to trimming and J lost 1 base, with 4 bases between them. The CDR3 spans 12 residues. The germline CDR1 and CDR2 sequences are GTSNPN and SVGIG (reference sequence). Written as DNA, the CDR3 is TGTGCCTGCAGATCCTATAATTCACCCCTCCACTTT. This encodes CACRSYNSPLHF.

The sample holds many counts of this clonotype. The chain uses TRBV7-2 and TRBJ1-1, with D perhaps TRBD1 (6 bases). The V gene lost 4 bases and the J gene lost 3 bases, with 12 bases spanning the gap. Germline values: CDR1 SGHTA, CDR2 FQGNSA. This CDR3 contains 14 residues. This CDR3 reads CASSSGQPYTEAFF. CDR3 in DNA: TGTGCCAGCAGCTCTGGACAGCCTTACACTGAAGCTTTCTTT.

V gene TRBV15 combines with J gene TRBJ1-2, with 11 bases fitting TRBD1. CDR3 length equals 15 residues. Germline V gene data show CDR1 as LNHNV and CDR2 as YYDKDF (reference sequence). Germline trimming cut 4 bases from V and 4 bases from J; bases unmatched to any gene: 5. The CDR3 reads CATSTGQGAPYGYTF. CDR3 bases: TGTGCCACCAGCACTGGACAGGGGGCGCCCTATGGCTACACCTTC.

This clonotype has at least ten counts. This CDR3 is CASSRGREPSNQPQHF. CDR3 DNA: TGTGCCAGCAGCCGGGGGAGGGAGCCGAGCAATCAGCCCCAGCATTTT. This rearrangement joins TRBV7-3 to TRBJ1-5; D is perhaps TRBD1 (5 bases). The CDR3 is made up of 16 amino acids. V was trimmed by 5 bases and J by 1 base, leaving 15 bases between them. Per germline, CDR1 SGHTA and CDR2 FQGTGA.

Points on this clonotype: At one boundary the junction diverges from the germline segment, which might be a read error. The CDR3 nucleotides read TGTGCCAGCAACCGTTGGGCCGGGTACGAGACCCGGTACTTC. Translated, it gives CASNRWAGYETRYF. This chain uses TRBV3-1 with TRBJ2-5; D is uncertain. This CDR3 is 14 amino acids long. CDR1 and CDR2 (germline): LGHDT, YNNKEL (reference sequence).

This chain connects TRBV7-9 to TRBJ1-1; 9 positions agree with TRBD1. The V segment lost 5 bases and the J segment 7 bases; nucleotides outside the gene matches: 11. This CDR3 is built from 15 residues. Germline V lookup: CDR1 SEHNR, CDR2 FQNEAQ (reference sequence). The CDR3 sequence: CASSNAGQGIGEAFF. CDR3 sequence (DNA): TGTGCCAGCAGCAACGCGGGACAGGGAATTGGTGAAGCTTTCTTT.

This clonotype occurred many times. The chain uses TRBV3-1 and TRBJ2-1, with a weak D call TRBD2 (6 bases). CDR1 is LGHDT and CDR2 is YNNKEL in the germline V gene (reference sequence). CDR3 length: 12 amino acids. V gave up 10 bases and J gave up 8 bases, with 15 bases separating them. The CDR3: CATVSGGDEQFF. CDR3 sequence (DNA): TGTGCCACTGTTAGCGGCGGGGATGAGCAGTTCTTC.